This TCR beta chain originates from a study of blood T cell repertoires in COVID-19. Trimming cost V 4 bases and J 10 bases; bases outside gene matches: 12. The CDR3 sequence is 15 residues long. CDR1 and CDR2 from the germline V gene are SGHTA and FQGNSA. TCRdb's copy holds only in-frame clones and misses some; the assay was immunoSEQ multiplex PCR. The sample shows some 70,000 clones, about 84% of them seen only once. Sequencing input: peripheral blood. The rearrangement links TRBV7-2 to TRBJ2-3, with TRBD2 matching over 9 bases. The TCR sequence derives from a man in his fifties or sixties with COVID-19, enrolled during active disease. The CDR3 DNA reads TGTGCCAGCAGCTCTCAGCGGGGGGCCGAGCAGGCGCAGTATTTT. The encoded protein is CASSSQRGAEQAQYF.